This T cell receptor (beta chain) was identified in a study of cytomegalovirus exposure and HLA in healthy donors. This CDR3 has 14 residues. The V gene lost 1 base and the J gene lost 6 bases, with 13 bases spanning the gap. CDR1 and CDR2 (germline): GTSNPN, SVGIG (reference sequence). To note about this clone: Its antigen is still unknown.

Findings and limits, study-wide: For TCR beta chains, V- and J-gene trimming was later linked to a missense DCLRE1C variant. A later analysis reportedly found that, within productive TCRs, an Asian-associated ancestry cluster had fewer N-insertions than the mean observed across the roughly 700 donors. Previous analysis showed most TCR beta V segments were productive about 87% or about 30% of the time. TCR beta sequences reportedly predicted the HLA-A and HLA-B alleles of most subjects accurately.

Use of 60 Vbeta and 13 Jbeta primers characterized the PCR. Clones were sequenced by immunoSEQ multiplex PCR, and TCRdb holds only the in-frame ones, with some missing. This table has roughly 140,000 clones, around 60% appearing once. This chain connects TRBV30 to TRBJ1-5, with D possibly matching TRBD1 (6 bases). The sequence derives from a woman aged 55-70 years in good health and CMV-seropositive. The sequenced sample was PBMCs. The CDR3 region is CAWSGGGGRQPQHF. CDR3 nucleotides: TGTGCCTGGAGTGGAGGGGGTGGACGTCAGCCCCAGCATTTT.